These 20 T cell receptor beta chains came from one sample sequenced in a study of CD8+CD57+ T cells in acquired aplastic anemia. Using genomic DNA as the template, TCR beta VDJ and CDR3 profiling was carried out. TCRdb recomputed calls from the reads with MiXCR, one row per CDR3 protein. The sample lists roughly 290,000 distinct CDR3 sequences, around three fifths occurring once. CD8+CD57+ cell expansion, shown by flow cytometry, had occurred in the patients selected for sequencing. Sequencing was done on a sample of sorted CD4+, CD8+, or CD8+CD57+ T cells (not recorded which) from PBMCs. Receptor source: a human donor with aplastic anemia.

A word on this clonotype: A read error is likely, as this CDR3 ends without the conserved phenylalanine or tryptophan. The chain uses TRBV4-1 and TRBJ1-1; possibly TRBD1 for D (5 bases). Germline CDR1 is MGHRA and CDR2 is YSYEKL. Trimming removed 4 bases at V and 11 bases at J, with 17 bases between. The CDR3 runs to 13 residues. The chain's CDR3 is CASSRDRRVVAFI. The DNA of the CDR3 is TGCGCCAGCAGCCGAGATCGCAGGGTGGTCGCTTTCATT.

This clonotype was observed at least ten times. The gene calls are TRBV29-1 and TRBJ1-4, with D possibly TRBD1 on 5 matching bases. Germline assignment: CDR1 SQVTM and CDR2 ANQGSEA. The CDR3 consists of 13 residues. V dropped 3 bases and J dropped 8 bases, with 13 bases sitting between them. The chain's CDR3 is CSVEGPGREKLFF. As DNA, the CDR3 is TGCAGCGTTGAGGGGCCAGGGCGCGAAAAACTGTTTTTT.

This clonotype occurred many times. The chain links TRBV5-1 to TRBJ1-1, with D perhaps TRBD1 (5 bases). Germline loops: CDR1 SGHRS, CDR2 YFSETQ. The CDR3 contains 14 residues. The V end was cut by 3 bases, the J end by 5 bases, with 14 bases between. The CDR3 bases are TGCGCCAGCAGCTCCCAGGGAGAGGTAACTGAAGCTTTCTTT. Encoded protein: CASSSQGEVTEAFF.

This clonotype was observed many times. The CDR3: CASSEQGTEVNSPLHF. The CDR3 DNA reads as TGTGCCAGCAGTGAACAAGGGACAGAAGTAAATTCACCCCTCCACTTT. The chain has TRBV2 and TRBJ1-6, with 7 nucleotides matching TRBD1. This CDR3 has 16 residues. Germline V gene lookup returns CDR1 SNHLY and CDR2 FYNNEI. V was pared by 2 bases and J by 7 bases, with 8 bases of the junction left unmatched.

The V gene is TRBV9, the J gene TRBJ2-5, with TRBD2 matching 8 bases. The CDR3 runs 15 residues. The germline gives CDR1 SGDLS, CDR2 YYNGEE. J was trimmed by 9 bases and V by 3 bases; bases with no gene match: 13. CDR3 nucleotide sequence: TGTGCCAGCAGCGAGACCGGGACTAGTCTTGGGGCCCAGTACTTC. As protein: CASSETGTSLGAQYF.

In its sample, this clonotype was seen once. The chain carries TRBV7-8 and TRBJ2-2; 14 bases are a match to TRBD2. The CDR3 sequence is 18 residues long. V dropped 4 bases and J dropped 0; count of bases not matched to a gene: 4. CDR1 is SGHVS and CDR2 is FQNEAQ in the germline V gene. The CDR3 DNA is TGTGCCAGCAGCTCGGGACTAGCGGGAGCTTCGAACACCGGGGAGCTGTTTTTT. Its protein is CASSSGLAGASNTGELFF.

Concerning this clonotype: An end of the junction does not agree with germline; a read error may underlie this. The chain has TRBV7-9 and TRBJ2-2; D perhaps matches TRBD2 (5 bases). Per germline, CDR1 SEHNR and CDR2 FQNEAQ (reference sequence). The CDR3 has 15 residues. The CDR3 protein is CASSLVSTNTGELVF. CDR3 DNA sequence: TGTGCCAGCAGCTTGGTTAGCACCAACACCGGGGAGCTGGTTTTT. Full variable domain (remainder filled in from reference TRBV7-9 and TRBJ2-2): DTGVSQNPRHKITKRGQNVTFRCDPISEHNRLYWYRQTLGQGPEFLTYFQNEAQLEKSRLLSDRFSAERPKGSFSTLEIQRTEQGDSAMYLCASSLVSTNTGELVFGEGSRLTVL.

This clonotype was detected once. V usage is TRBV10-1 and J usage is TRBJ2-5, with 13 positions matching TRBD2. Germline V gene lookup returns CDR1 WNHNN and CDR2 SYGVQD (reference sequence). The trim removed 3 bases at V and 4 bases at J, leaving 5 bases unmatched. CDR3 length equals 16 residues. The DNA for the CDR3 is TGCGCCAGCAGTGATGGGACTAGCGGGAAGGTAGAGACCCAGTACTTC. This encodes CASSDGTSGKVETQYF.

Many counts were recorded for this clonotype. The rearrangement links TRBV27 to TRBJ2-7; TRBD1 or TRBD2 may be the D gene (5 bases each). The CDR3 consists of 15 residues. V lost 5 bases to trimming and J lost 3 bases, with 17 bases between them. Germline V lookup: CDR1 MNHEY, CDR2 SMNVEV (reference sequence). For the CDR3, the DNA is TGTGCCAGCAGTCCGGAAGCCGGGACCGGCTACGAGCAGTACTTC. Protein: CASSPEAGTGYEQYF.

The sample holds a few counts of this clonotype. The V call is TRBV11-2, the J call TRBJ2-7, with D possibly being TRBD1 or TRBD2 (5 bases each). CDR3 length equals 13 residues. CDR1 and CDR2 (germline): SGHAT, FQNNGV. Trimming removed 8 bases from V and 5 bases from J, with 16 bases in between. CDR3 DNA: TGTGCCAGCGGGTCCGGGGCTAGGGACGAGCAGTACTTC. Translating gives CASGSGARDEQYF.

The chain carries TRBV19 and TRBJ2-4; 8 bases map to TRBD1. The CDR3 runs to 17 residues. Germline values: CDR1 LNHDA, CDR2 SQIVND (reference sequence). J lost 3 bases, V lost 7 bases, and 14 bases had no gene match. The CDR3 region is CASMRRGQVVSKNIQYF. CDR3 nucleotides: TGTGCCAGTATGAGAAGGGGACAGGTCGTCAGCAAAAACATTCAGTACTTC.

Concerning this clonotype itself: Its ends do not fully match the called genes, so a read error is possible. This chain links TRBV7-7 with TRBJ2-2; 7 bases fit TRBD2. Germline CDR1 SSHAT, CDR2 FNYEAQ (reference sequence). The CDR3 loop spans 12 amino acids. CDR3 amino acids: CAGSPESGELLF. CDR3 nucleotide sequence: TGTGCCGGCAGCCCGGAGAGCGGGGAGCTGCTTTTT.

This chain links TRBV7-9 with TRBJ2-3; possibly TRBD2 for D (6 bases). Germline V CDR1 and CDR2: SEHNR, FQNEAQ (reference sequence). This CDR3 contains 13 residues. V was cut by 6 bases and J by 5 bases, with 12 bases left in between. The CDR3 DNA reads as TGTGCCAGCAGTGAACTAGCAAAAGATACGCAGTATTTT. It translates to CASSELAKDTQYF.

The genes are TRBV10-1 and TRBJ1-6, with D perhaps TRBD1 (6 bases). The CDR3 totals 13 residues. Germline values: CDR1 WNHNN, CDR2 SYGVQD (reference sequence). Trimming removed 2 bases from V and 8 bases from J, with 7 bases in between. The CDR3 reads CASSEGGHSPLHF. As DNA, the CDR3 is TGCGCCAGCAGTGAGGGGGGGCATTCACCCCTCCACTTT.

Only a few counts were recorded for this clonotype. The rearrangement joins TRBV9 to TRBJ1-2, with D possibly being TRBD1 (6 bases). The CDR3 is made up of 14 amino acids. The V end was cut by 0 bases, the J end by 7 bases, with 13 bases between. Germline V CDR1 and CDR2: SGDLS, YYNGEE. The CDR3 spells CASSVVVDRSGYTF. CDR3 DNA: TGTGCCAGCAGCGTAGTGGTGGACAGAAGTGGCTACACCTTC.

There are many counts of this clonotype. This chain uses TRBV5-8 with TRBJ2-5; TRBD2 agrees at 8 bases. V shed 4 bases, J shed 3 bases, and the junction held 5 bases outside the gene matches. The CDR3 has 14 residues. CDR1 is SGHTS, CDR2 YDEGEE, per germline. The CDR3 loop reads CASSLRGGKETQYF. CDR3 DNA sequence: TGTGCCAGCAGCCTCCGGGGGGGGAAAGAGACCCAGTACTTC.

This clonotype was observed a few times. This chain joins TRBV5-6 and TRBJ2-3, with 8 bases fitting TRBD1. V was pared by 4 bases and J by 4 bases, with 5 bases of the junction left unmatched. Per the germline V gene, CDR1 is SGHDT and CDR2 is YYEEEE. The CDR3 is 14 amino acids. The CDR3 coding sequence is TGTGCCAGCAGCCTTACGACAGGGGCAGATACGCAGTATTTT. Protein product: CASSLTTGADTQYF.

The V and J genes are TRBV24-1 and TRBJ2-3, with D possibly TRBD2 on 6 matching bases. The germline CDR1 and CDR2 sequences are KGHDR and SFDVKD. The CDR3 runs to 16 residues. The V end was cut by 0 bases, the J end by 2 bases, with 11 bases between. CDR3 in amino acids: CATSDLRGTDTDTQYF. DNA for the CDR3: TGTGCCACCAGTGATTTGCGGGGGACGGACACAGATACGCAGTATTTT.

V and J are TRBV20-1 and TRBJ2-1, with 11 bases fitting TRBD1. CDR3 size: 15 residues. Germline-derived CDR1 and CDR2 are DFQATT and SNEGSKA (reference sequence). The V segment lost 6 bases and the J segment 6 bases; nucleotides outside the gene matches: 10. CDR3 DNA: TGCAGTGCCAGCAGTGCCGGGACAGGGGGCAATGAGCAGTTCTTC. Residues: CSASSAGTGGNEQFF.

This chain links TRBV5-1 with TRBJ1-3; no definite D call. The length of the CDR3 is 15 residues. With 0 bases removed from V and 0 bases from J, the gap between germline ends came to 7 bases. Germline V gives CDR1 SGHRS, CDR2 YFSETQ. CDR3 sequence (DNA): TGCGCCAGCAGCTTGGAAACAGTCTCTGGAAACACCATATATTTT. Translating it yields CASSLETVSGNTIYF.